This TCR beta chain was captured by sequencing in a study of beta chain features in type 1 diabetes (dated by TCRdb to 2016 to 2019). Background on the whole study: Patients and healthy donors did not differ in mean age, gender distribution, total cell number or subset yield. Naive and central memory subsets were obtained from all 30 or so donors, but regulatory and stem cell-like memory subsets were isolated from only 8 patients and 8 healthy donors. A total of around 110,000,000 sorted cells were examined across all samples, and RNA yield correlated strongly with the number of cells per subset. In the study, TCRB repertoires of sorted circulating CD4+ T cell subsets from recently diagnosed type 1 diabetes patients were compared with those of matched healthy donors.

The entire amount of isolated RNA was reverse transcribed using the High Capacity cDNA Reverse Transcription Kit, so the sequenced TCRB transcripts were expressed ones. Deep immunoSEQ sequencing was performed on naive, central memory and regulatory T cell samples, with an average of roughly 3.5 million total reads per sample. After sorted cells were lysed in RLT buffer, RNA was extracted with DNase-treated RNeasy Micro or Mini kits, with the choice depending on cell number. Each cell subset was processed on its own to prevent cross-contamination, while patient and healthy donor samples were processed together. The immunoSEQ multiplex PCR was used to amplify TCRB sequences from cDNA, yielding 87-bp fragments that span the CDR3 region. Amplicons were sequenced on the Illumina HiSeq platform. The source study handled its data this way. PCR bias was computationally corrected using synthetic template baselines, reads within Hamming distance 2 were collapsed, and singletons that could not be merged were discarded. Reads were aligned to IMGT to assign V, D and J genes, CDR3 length, and insertions or deletions at six rearrangement sites. Within each subset, clonotype counts were normalized to sorted cell number, and only after that were true diversity and Gini coefficients computed with the tcR R package. The overlap coefficient, calculated on TCRB nucleotide sequences, was used to quantify repertoire sharing. TCRdb took over this immuneACCESS table, retaining in-frame rearrangements with V and J assigned. Such tables are incomplete; in checked studies, under half of the missing clones stem from an unresolved V gene, and the remainder is unexplained. V and J calls and clone size come straight from that table; D and trimming were deduced from the DNA. The sample yields 130,000 or so clones; less than 20% were counted once. 2% to 2.5% of the sample is in the top ten clones.

Spanning cysteine to phenylalanine, the CDR3 consists of 15 amino acids. CDR3 DNA only is kept here, 45 bases in frame from base 1. Trimmed from V: 7 bases; trimmed from J: 3 bases; junction bases lacking a gene match: 10. In the germline V gene, CDR1 corresponds to ENHRY and CDR2 to SYGVKD. General study outcomes and caveats: Type 1 diabetes patients showed a moderate but significant shortening of TCRB CDR3 length in all four CD4+ subsets. Because the HLA sub-analyses included only small numbers of individuals, any influence of HLA type on TCRB rearrangement was left unresolved. Patients with type 1 diabetes made fewer insertions and deleted more nucleotides at VDJ recombination sites, implying thymic rearrangement abnormalities. Naive, central memory and regulatory TCRB repertoires appeared more similar among patients than among healthy donors. PCR may preferentially amplify shorter templates, but because patient and control samples were amplified and corrected together, any resulting skew would affect both groups equally. Because cDNA was sequenced instead of genomic DNA, activated cells with high expression could be over-represented, although the groups did not differ in activation or CD3 levels.

A single peripheral blood draw of 90 to 150 mL on average was collected from each donor into heparinised tubes. A BD FACSAria II was used to sort naive, central memory, regulatory and stem cell-like memory CD4+ T cells with a panel that included CD45RO, CCR7, CD25, CD127, CD95 and CD27. Purity was above 98% for every sorted population. Right away, PBMCs were isolated by Lymphoprep density gradient centrifugation and were stained directly, with no culture step. So that batch effects would be minimized, each experiment stained and sorted samples in pairs, pairing one healthy donor with one patient. This clone was picked up many times. Its antigen has not been determined. It has no much larger one-base neighbor in the sample; base qualities were not kept.

The sequence came from a man aged 25 to 45 with type 1 diabetes. The material sequenced was central memory CD4+ T cells from blood. The chain links TRBV10-3 with TRBJ2-5; 8 bases in the junction line up with TRBD1. DNA sequence: TGTGCCATCACCGACAGGGGCGGGCGGAAAGAGACCCAGTACTTC. This is translated as CAITDRGGRKETQYF.